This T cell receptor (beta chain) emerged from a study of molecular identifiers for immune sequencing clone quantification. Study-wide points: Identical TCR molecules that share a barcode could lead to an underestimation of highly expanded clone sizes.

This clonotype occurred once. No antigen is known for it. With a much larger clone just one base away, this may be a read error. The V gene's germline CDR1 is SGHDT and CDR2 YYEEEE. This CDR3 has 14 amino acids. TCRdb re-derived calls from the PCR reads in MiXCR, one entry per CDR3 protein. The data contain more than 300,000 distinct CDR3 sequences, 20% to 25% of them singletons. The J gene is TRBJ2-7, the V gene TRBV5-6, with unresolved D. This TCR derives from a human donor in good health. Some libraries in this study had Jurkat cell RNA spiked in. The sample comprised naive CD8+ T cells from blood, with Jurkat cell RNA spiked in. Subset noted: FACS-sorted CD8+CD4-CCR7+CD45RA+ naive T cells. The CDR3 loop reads CASSLVTSSYGQYF. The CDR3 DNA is TGTGCCAGCAGCTTGGTAACAAGCTCCTACGGGCAGTACTTC.